These 26 T cell receptor beta chains share one sample of origin, sequenced in a study of T cell clonality in common variable immunodeficiency. TCRdb's copy holds only in-frame clones and misses some; the assay was immunoSEQ multiplex PCR. Sampling found roughly 32,000 clones, none seen once. Study-wide findings and caveats: Common variable immunodeficiency TCR beta sequences reportedly had fewer deletions and N-nucleotide insertions.

For these receptors, no antigen is known. Sequencing input: peripheral blood mononuclear cells. Receptor source: a human donor with common variable immunodeficiency.

About this clone: Coverage ceases 3 residues before the CDR3 finishes, and the germline J gene fills in the end. This chain uses TRBV19 with TRBJ2-4; 14 nucleotides agree with TRBD2. The V segment lost 3 bases and the J segment 0 bases; nucleotides outside the gene matches: 10. The CDR3 totals 20 residues. CDR1 and CDR2 (germline): LNHDA, SQIVND (reference sequence). The CDR3 reads CASSISGTSGSEGAKNIQYF. The part of the CDR3 DNA that was read is TGTGCCAGTAGTATCTCCGGGACTAGCGGGAGCGAGGGAGCCAAAAACATT.

This clone was counted many times. The CDR3 region is CSVDGLAGVETQYF. CDR3 DNA, as far as it was read: TGCAGCGTGGACGGACTAGCGGGAGTGGAGACC. The chain carries TRBV29-1 and TRBJ2-5, with 13 bases fitting TRBD2. The read ends 3 residues shy of where the CDR3 ends; the end is completed using the germline J gene. V lost 6 bases to trimming and J lost 5 bases; unmatched junction nucleotides: 6. The CDR3 is 14 residues long. CDR1 and CDR2 from the germline V gene are SQVTM and ANQGSEA.

The part of the CDR3 DNA that was read is TGTGCCAGTAGTGGAGGACTAGCGGGCGGCGAG. This translates into CASSGGLAGGE. The full-length CDR3 reads as CASSGGLAGGEQYF. The chain uses TRBV19 and TRBJ2-7; 11 nucleotides align to TRBD2. The sequence runs out 3 residues before the end of the CDR3; the remainder is reconstructed from the germline J gene. In germline, CDR1 is LNHDA, CDR2 SQIVND (reference sequence). CDR3 length: 14 residues. J gave up 6 bases and V 5 bases, and 6 bases lay outside the gene matches. Full variable domain (outside the CDR3, taken from reference TRBV19 and TRBJ2-7): DGGITQSPKYLFRKEGQNVTLSCEQNLNHDAMYWYRQDPGQGLRLIYYSQIVNDFQKGDIAEGYSVSREKKESFPLTVTSAQKNPTAFYLCASSGGLAGGEQYFGPGTRLTVT.

At least ten counts were recorded for this clone. Sequencing ends 3 residues short of the CDR3 end; the germline J gene provides the rest. This chain links TRBV7-3 with TRBJ2-2, with a possible D match to TRBD2 (6 bases). V was trimmed by 5 bases and J by 4 bases, leaving 23 bases between them. Germline V gene sequence: CDR1 SGHTA, CDR2 FQGTGA. This CDR3 is built from 18 residues. The CDR3 bases that were read are TGTGCCAGCAGCATTATGGGGGTTGGTAGCGGATTCACCGGGGAG. It yields the protein CASSIMGVGSGFTGE. The entire CDR3 sequence reads CASSIMGVGSGFTGELFF.

About this clone: The observed sequence ends 3 residues before the CDR3 terminus, with the missing tail filled in from the germline J gene. The V gene is TRBV19, the J gene TRBJ1-2; no clear D. V shed 3 bases and J shed 4 bases, with 12 bases lying between them. The length of the CDR3 is 14 residues. CDR1 is LNHDA, CDR2 SQIVND, per germline (reference sequence). CDR3 sequence reads: CASSMTAGGYGYTF. The DNA read from the CDR3 is TGTGCCAGTAGTATGACGGCGGGCGGCTATGGC. Supplemented by reference TRBV19 and TRBJ1-2, the full variable domain reads DGGITQSPKYLFRKEGQNVTLSCEQNLNHDAMYWYRQDPGQGLRLIYYSQIVNDFQKGDIAEGYSVSREKKESFPLTVTSAQKNPTAFYLCASSMTAGGYGYTFGSGTRLTVV.

At least ten counts were recorded for this clone. The CDR3 end is not reached by the read, which stops 3 residues before it; the germline J gene fills it in. The rearrangement uses TRBV5-1 and TRBJ2-7; TRBD1 matches at 9 bases. Germline-derived CDR1 and CDR2 are SGHRS and YFSETQ. There are 13 residues in the CDR3. After removal of 4 bases from V and 5 bases from J, the junction contained 4 bases not matched to a gene. CDR3 in amino acids: CASSAGQGNEQYF. The CDR3 DNA, read in part, is TGCGCCAGCAGCGCGGGACAGGGAAACGAG.

This clone has a handful of counts. From the germline J gene comes the end of the CDR3, since the read stops 3 residues before it. The chain uses TRBV19 and TRBJ2-5; D is ambiguous. CDR3 length: 17 amino acids. Trimming stripped 3 bases from V and 6 bases from J, with 23 bases between. CDR1 is LNHDA and CDR2 is SQIVND in the germline V gene (reference sequence). CDR3 bases read: TGTGCCAGTAGTATGAATCTCCAAACCTATAGCAATCAGACC. Encoded protein: CASSMNLQTYSNQT. The whole CDR3 sequence is CASSMNLQTYSNQTQYF.

This clone was detected ten times or more. The read ends 3 residues before the CDR3 terminus; that terminus is restored from the germline J gene. V and J are TRBV30 and TRBJ2-7; perhaps TRBD2 as D (5 bases). Germline CDR1 and CDR2: GTSNPN and SVGIG (reference sequence). The CDR3 is 13 residues long. V gave up 7 bases and J gave up 2 bases, with 15 bases separating them. The CDR3 region is CALMRTPTYEQYF. The sequenced CDR3 bases are TGTGCCTTAATGCGGACTCCCACCTACGAG.

This clone came up a few times. The CDR3 end is not reached by the read, which stops 3 residues before it; the germline J gene fills it in. This rearrangement joins TRBV7-9 to TRBJ2-1, with D possibly TRBD2 on 6 matching bases. The length of the CDR3 is 15 residues. Germline values: CDR1 SEHNR, CDR2 FQNEAQ (reference sequence). With 4 bases removed from V and 5 bases from J, the gap between germline ends came to 15 bases. CDR3 amino acids: CASSSGTLTDNEQFF. The part of the CDR3 DNA that was read is TGTGCCAGCAGCTCGGGGACTCTCACTGACAATGAG.

This clone was detected ten times or more. The read finishes 3 residues shy of the CDR3 end, and the germline J gene is used to complete it. The chain combines TRBV11-2 with TRBJ2-1; no reliable D call. Trimming took off 5 bases at V and 4 bases at J, with 15 bases between the two ends. The CDR3 runs to 15 residues. From germline, CDR1 is SGHAT and CDR2 FQNNGV. Partial CDR3 DNA: TGTGCCAGCAGCCTACGGTCAGGCTCATACAATGAG. Encoded protein: CASSLRSGSYNE. The full CDR3 is CASSLRSGSYNEQFF.

The sequenced part of the CDR3 DNA is TGTGCCAGCAGTGATATGAGCCCGACAGATACG. This translates into CASSDMSPTDT. The whole CDR3 protein is CASSDMSPTDTQYF. The chain joins TRBV2 to TRBJ2-3; D unclear. Read coverage stops 3 residues before the CDR3 terminus; the germline J gene supplies the remainder. The CDR3 is made up of 14 amino acids. The V end lost 3 bases, the J end lost 3 bases, and 10 bases lay between the germline ends. The germline V gene has CDR1 SNHLY and CDR2 FYNNEI. The whole variable domain, filled in from reference TRBV2 and TRBJ2-3, reads EPEVTQTPSHQVTQMGQEVILRCVPISNHLYFYWYRQILGQKVEFLVSFYNNEISEKSEIFDDQFSVERPDGSNFTLKIRSTKLEDSAMYFCASSDMSPTDTQYFGPGTRLTVL.

With respect to this clone: The CDR3 is cut off 3 residues early in the read; its end comes from the germline J gene. This chain connects TRBV30 to TRBJ2-1; 7 positions agree with TRBD2. The CDR3 contains 14 residues. Germline CDR1 is GTSNPN and CDR2 is SVGIG (reference sequence). The ends lost 4 bases at V and 2 bases at J; junction bases unmatched: 5. The CDR3 bases that were read are TGTGCCTGGACAGTAGCGGGCCCCTACAATGAG. Protein sequence: CAWTVAGPYNE. The CDR3 as a whole reads CAWTVAGPYNEQFF.

Concerning this clone itself: The read finishes 3 residues shy of the CDR3 end, and the germline J gene is used to complete it. The chain couples TRBV5-1 to TRBJ2-5; 7 bases agree with TRBD2. V gave up 0 bases and J gave up 5 bases; unmatched junction bases: 13. The CDR3 sequence is 17 residues long. Germline values: CDR1 SGHRS, CDR2 YFSETQ. The sequenced part of the CDR3 DNA is TGCGCCAGCAGCTTGGGGTCGGGAGCGGGGTTAAAGGAGACC. Translated: CASSLGSGAGLKET. The whole CDR3 protein is CASSLGSGAGLKETQYF.

In its sample, this clone was seen a few times. Read coverage stops 3 residues before the CDR3 terminus; the germline J gene supplies the remainder. The rearrangement joins TRBV2 to TRBJ1-2; D is unclear. With 2 bases removed from V and 3 bases from J, the gap between germline ends came to 10 bases. In germline, CDR1 is SNHLY, CDR2 FYNNEI. This CDR3 has 14 residues. Partial CDR3 DNA: TGTGCCAGCAGTGAAAAACCCCACTACTATGGC. Translation gives CASSEKPHYYG. The entire CDR3 protein is CASSEKPHYYGYTF.

This clone occurred a few times. With the read ending 3 residues before the CDR3 end, the germline J gene is used to fill in that end. This chain connects TRBV30 to TRBJ2-5; D gene ambiguous. Looked up from germline, CDR1 is GTSNPN and CDR2 is SVGIG (reference sequence). The length of the CDR3 is 10 residues. Trimming left V 5 bases short and J 4 bases short, with 5 bases between. The DNA read from the CDR3 is TGTGCCTGGGGTAGAGAGACC. Its protein is CAWGRET. The whole CDR3 reads CAWGRETQYF. The variable domain in full, completed from reference TRBV30 and TRBJ2-5, reads SQTIHQWPATLVQPVGSPLSLECTVEGTSNPNLYWYRQAAGRGLQLLFYSVGIGQISSEVPQNLSASRPQDRQFILSSKKLLLSDSGFYLCAWGRETQYFGPGTRLLVL.

This clone has ten or more counts. The read ends 3 residues shy of where the CDR3 ends; the end is completed using the germline J gene. The chain joins TRBV29-1 to TRBJ2-5; 8 nucleotides align to TRBD2. J gave up 5 bases and V 3 bases, and 14 bases lay outside the gene matches. This CDR3 region has 16 residues. Germline V gives CDR1 SQVTM, CDR2 ANQGSEA. CDR3 bases read: TGCAGCGTTGAGTTGCGGGCGGGAGGCATAAGGGAGACC. This translates into CSVELRAGGIRET. In full, the CDR3 reads CSVELRAGGIRETQYF. The full variable domain, with the rest looked up from reference TRBV29-1 and TRBJ2-5, is SAVISQKPSRDICQRGTSLTIQCQVDSQVTMMFWYRQQPGQSLTLIATANQGSEATYESGFVIDKFPISRPNLTFSTLTVSNMSPEDSSIYLCSVELRAGGIRETQYFGPGTRLLVL.

In the case of this clone: The read ends 3 residues shy of where the CDR3 ends; the end is completed using the germline J gene. The chain employs TRBV19 and TRBJ2-2; 10 bases are shared with TRBD1. This CDR3 comprises 14 residues. V gave up 6 bases and J gave up 6 bases; unmatched junction bases: 4. Germline assignment: CDR1 LNHDA and CDR2 SQIVND (reference sequence). CDR3 DNA (partial): TGTGCCAGTAGAGGACAGGGGGGGGCCGGGGAG. Translating it yields CASRGQGGAGE. The entire CDR3 protein reads CASRGQGGAGELFF.

As regards this clone: The read falls 3 residues short of the CDR3 end, and the missing part is taken from the germline J gene. The chain couples TRBV2 to TRBJ1-1, with D maybe TRBD1 (5 bases). CDR3 length: 14 residues. V lost 0 bases and J 4 bases, leaving 9 bases between the germline ends. Germline V gene data show CDR1 as SNHLY and CDR2 as FYNNEI. The sequenced part of the CDR3 DNA is TGTGCCAGCAGTGAAGCGGGGCGGACCACTGAA. Translating it yields CASSEAGRTTE. The whole CDR3 is CASSEAGRTTEAFF.

Many counts were recorded for this clone. The CDR3 end lies 3 residues beyond the end of the read and is filled in from the germline J gene. The V gene is TRBV7-7, the J gene TRBJ2-5, with D perhaps matching TRBD2 (6 bases). The CDR3 extends over 15 amino acids. V was cut by 5 bases and J by 7 bases, with 20 bases left in between. Germline V lookup: CDR1 SSHAT, CDR2 FNYEAQ (reference sequence). The CDR3 DNA, read in part, is TGTGCCAGCAGCGAAGGGGCGGGGACTTTTTGGACC. Protein: CASSEGAGTFWT. The whole CDR3 protein is CASSEGAGTFWTQYF. Complete variable domain (other parts from reference TRBV7-7 and TRBJ2-5): GAGVSQSPRYKVTKRGQDVTLRCDPISSHATLYWYQQALGQGPEFLTYFNYEAQPDKSGLPSDRFSAERPEGSISTLTIQRTEQRDSAMYRCASSEGAGTFWTQYFGPGTRLLVL.

Comments on this clone: The read finishes 3 residues shy of the CDR3 end, and the germline J gene is used to complete it. The chain combines TRBV19 with TRBJ2-7, with 10 positions matching TRBD1. The CDR3 runs to 14 residues. The germline CDR1 and CDR2 sequences are LNHDA and SQIVND (reference sequence). J lost 6 bases, V lost 5 bases, and 7 bases had no gene match. The CDR3 spells CASSPGQGPLEQYF. The covered CDR3 bases are TGTGCCAGTAGTCCGGGACAGGGGCCCCTCGAG. Full variable domain (remainder filled in from reference TRBV19 and TRBJ2-7): DGGITQSPKYLFRKEGQNVTLSCEQNLNHDAMYWYRQDPGQGLRLIYYSQIVNDFQKGDIAEGYSVSREKKESFPLTVTSAQKNPTAFYLCASSPGQGPLEQYFGPGTRLTVT.

This clone appeared many times. The read stops 3 residues short of the end of the CDR3; the missing end is completed from the germline J gene. The V call is TRBV28, the J call TRBJ1-6; D possibly corresponds to TRBD1 (5 bases). The CDR3 runs to 16 residues. Germline CDR1 and CDR2: MDHEN and SYDVKM. Trimming cost V 4 bases and J 0 bases, with 10 bases left between them. The CDR3: CASSYSDSSYNSPLHF. The CDR3 DNA, read in part, is TGTGCCAGCAGTTACTCCGACAGCTCCTATAATTCACCC.

There are many counts of this clone. CDR3 DNA, as far as it was read: TGCAGCGTTGAAAGCGGGAGTATGGGGTTCGGTACG. Its translation: CSVESGSMGFGT. The CDR3 in full is CSVESGSMGFGTQYF. This chain links TRBV29-1 with TRBJ2-3; 8 bases fit TRBD2. The DNA ends 3 residues before the CDR3 does, and the rest of the CDR3 is filled in from the germline J gene. Trimming removed 2 bases from V and 8 bases from J; junction bases left unmatched: 12. Germline values: CDR1 SQVTM, CDR2 ANQGSEA. The CDR3 covers 15 residues.

This clone was detected ten times or more. The read finishes 3 residues shy of the CDR3 end, and the germline J gene is used to complete it. V and J are TRBV19 and TRBJ2-1, with 10 bases aligning to TRBD2. In germline, CDR1 is LNHDA, CDR2 SQIVND (reference sequence). CDR3 length: 15 amino acids. Trimming took 4 bases from V and 6 from J; bases not matched to a gene: 6. Here the CDR3 reads CASSTLAGVANEQFF. Incomplete CDR3 DNA: TGTGCCAGTAGTACGCTAGCGGGAGTCGCCAATGAG.

This clone was seen more than once but under ten times. From the germline J gene comes the end of the CDR3, since the read stops 3 residues before it. The chain carries TRBV7-9 and TRBJ2-1; 9 nucleotides match TRBD2. The junction had 2 bases not matched to a gene; V was cut back by 1 base and J by 7 bases. This CDR3 is 14 amino acids long. Germline V gene lookup returns CDR1 SEHNR and CDR2 FQNEAQ (reference sequence). The DNA read from the CDR3 is TGTGCCAGCAGCTTAGGTAGCGGGAGTAATGAG. Translating gives CASSLGSGSNE. The whole CDR3 protein reads CASSLGSGSNEQFF.

This clone has only a few counts. The read ends 3 residues early relative to the CDR3; the germline J gene fills the gap. The chain combines TRBV18 with TRBJ2-3; perhaps TRBD1 as D (6 bases). V was pared by 2 bases and J by 4 bases, with 13 bases between. The CDR3 sequence is 15 residues long. Germline V gives CDR1 KGHSH, CDR2 LQKENI. The sequenced part of the CDR3 DNA is TGTGCCAGCTCACCAAGGGACATCTTAGCAGATACG. Its translation is CASSPRDILADT. In full, the CDR3 is CASSPRDILADTQYF.

The sample holds a few counts of this clone. With the read ending 3 residues before the CDR3 end, the germline J gene is used to fill in that end. The rearrangement uses TRBV6-2 or TRBV6-3 and TRBJ1-5; possible D gene TRBD1, 6 bases. Trimming removed 5 bases at V and 2 bases at J, with 13 bases between. The CDR3 extends over 15 amino acids. Germline CDR1 is MNHEY and CDR2 is SVGEGT. CDR3 DNA (partial): TGTGCCAGCAGTCCCTTGGGGGCCGGCAATCAGCCC. It is translated as CASSPLGAGNQP. The CDR3 in its entirety is CASSPLGAGNQPQHF.